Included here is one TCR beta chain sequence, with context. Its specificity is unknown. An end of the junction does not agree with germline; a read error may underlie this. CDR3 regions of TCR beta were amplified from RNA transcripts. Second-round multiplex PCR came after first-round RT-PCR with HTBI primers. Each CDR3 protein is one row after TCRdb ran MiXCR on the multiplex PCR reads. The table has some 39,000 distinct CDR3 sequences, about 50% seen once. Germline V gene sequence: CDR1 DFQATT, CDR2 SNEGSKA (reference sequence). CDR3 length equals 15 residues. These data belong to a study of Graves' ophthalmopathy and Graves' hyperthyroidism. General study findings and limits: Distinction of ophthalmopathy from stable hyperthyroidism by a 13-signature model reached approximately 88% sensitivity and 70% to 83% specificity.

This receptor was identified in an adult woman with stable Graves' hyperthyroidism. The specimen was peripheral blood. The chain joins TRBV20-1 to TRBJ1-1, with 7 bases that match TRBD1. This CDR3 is CSAPLPGQPNTEAFF. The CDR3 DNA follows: TGCAGTGCTCCTCTGCCGGGACAGCCGAACACTGAAGCCTTCTTT.